A selection of T cell receptor beta chains follows, all from one sample in a study of T and B cells in COVID-19 patients. MiXCR, applied by TCRdb to the multiplex PCR reads, yields one record per CDR3 protein. The sample consists of fewer than 15,000 distinct CDR3 sequences, 29% of them appearing once. Sequencing was performed on blood. The receptors come from a human donor who had recovered from COVID-19. The CDR3 runs from the conserved cysteine through the conserved F or W. Each record gives: clone size, V gene, J gene, D gene, CDR3 protein, CDR3 DNA. D genes are given only for firm matches. The listing skips clone size in some rows; elsewhere it reads once, few, many or a size class.

>-|TRBV6-2/TRBV6-3|TRBJ1-2|TRBD1
CASSYVGTGARGGGYTF
TGTGCCAGCAGTTACGTCGGGACAGGGGCGCGAGGAGGAGGCTACACCTTC
>-|TRBV18|TRBJ1-1|-
CASSPRPAGDTEAFF
TGTGCCAGCTCACCAAGACCGGCTGGGGACACTGAAGCTTTCTTT
>medium-sized|TRBV12-3/TRBV12-4|TRBJ2-2|-
CASSLNGGSGELFF
TGTGCCAGCAGTTTAAACGGTGGGTCCGGGGAGCTGTTTTTT
>few|TRBV19|TRBJ1-5|-
CASSILAPNQPQHF
TGTGCCAGTAGTATCCTCGCACCCAATCAGCCCCAGCATTTT
>-|TRBV12-3/TRBV12-4|TRBJ2-4|-
CASSDNVLQYF
TGTGCCAGCAGTGATAACGTTCTTCAGTACTTC
>medium-sized|TRBV19|TRBJ2-3|TRBD1
CASSIQGATDTQYF
TGTGCCAGTAGTATACAGGGGGCCACAGATACGCAGTATTTT
>medium-sized|TRBV6-5|TRBJ2-2|TRBD1
CASRTGGTGELFF
TGTGCCAGCAGGACAGGGGGCACCGGGGAGCTGTTTTTT
>few|TRBV27|TRBJ1-5|-
CASSFGRHQPQHF
TGTGCCAGCAGTTTCGGCAGGCATCAGCCCCAGCATTTT
>-|TRBV5-4|TRBJ2-4|-
CASSLESWDNTQYF
TGTGCCAGCAGCTTGGAGAGTTGGGACAATACTCAGTACTTC
>-|TRBV27|TRBJ2-2|TRBD2
CASRTGTSGNTGELFF
TGTGCCAGCAGGACCGGGACTAGCGGGAACACCGGGGAGCTGTTTTTT
>-|TRBV27|TRBJ1-1|TRBD1
CASSRTGSEAFF
TGTGCCAGCAGTCGGACAGGGTCTGAAGCTTTCTTT
>-|TRBV19|TRBJ2-1|TRBD2
CASKLGGVAGGGEQFF
TGTGCCAGTAAATTGGGGGGAGTAGCGGGAGGGGGCGAGCAGTTCTTC
>-|TRBV30|TRBJ1-1|-
CAWSSMFEAFF
TGTGCCTGGAGTAGTATGTTTGAAGCTTTCTTT
>-|TRBV24-1|TRBJ2-7|TRBD2
CATRSGTSGNYEQYF
TGTGCCACTAGAAGCGGGACTAGCGGAAACTACGAGCAGTACTTC
>-|TRBV18|TRBJ1-6|-
CASSPATNNSPLHF
TGTGCCAGCTCACCCGCAACCAATAATTCACCCCTCCACTTT
>-|TRBV5-5|TRBJ2-5|TRBD1
CASSPGDRTTKETQYF
TGTGCCAGCAGCCCGGGGGACAGGACCACAAAAGAGACCCAGTACTTC
>medium-sized|TRBV13|TRBJ2-5|TRBD2
CASSLIGLAGDQETQYF
TGTGCCAGCAGCTTGATCGGACTAGCGGGAGACCAAGAGACCCAGTACTTC
>-|TRBV7-2|TRBJ2-7|TRBD2
CASSWEQRGGPEQYF
TGTGCCAGCAGCTGGGAGCAGCGGGGGGGCCCCGAGCAGTACTTC
>medium-sized|TRBV6-5|TRBJ1-1|-
CASSFIMNTEAFF
TGTGCCAGCAGTTTTATAATGAACACTGAAGCTTTCTTT
>few|TRBV7-9|TRBJ2-7|TRBD1
CASSPTGREQYF
TGTGCCAGCAGCCCGACAGGGCGAGAGCAGTACTTC
>few|TRBV6-5|TRBJ2-6|-
CASSQRASGANVLTF
TGTGCCAGCAGTCAAAGAGCTTCTGGGGCCAACGTCCTGACTTTC
>few|TRBV7-2|TRBJ2-7|-
CASSTDRGGFYEQYF
TGTGCCAGCAGCACCGACAGGGGAGGGTTCTACGAGCAGTACTTC
>many|TRBV27|TRBJ2-2|-
CASSFLETGELFF
TGTGCCAGCAGTTTCTTGGAAACCGGGGAGCTGTTTTTT
>-|TRBV6-1|TRBJ2-7|TRBD1
CASSGQGGPYEQYF
TGTGCCAGCAGCGGACAGGGAGGACCCTACGAGCAGTACTTC
>few|TRBV5-4|TRBJ1-2|TRBD1
CASSQKSGTTGGINYGYTF
TGTGCCAGCAGCCAAAAGTCGGGGACGACAGGGGGTATTAACTATGGCTACACCTTC
>few|TRBV6-1|TRBJ1-5|-
CASRSPGPSNQPQHF
TGTGCCAGCAGGTCTCCCGGGCCTAGCAATCAGCCCCAGCATTTT
>few|TRBV19|TRBJ1-3|TRBD1
CASTPLQGGFGNTIYF
TGTGCCAGTACCCCGCTACAGGGGGGATTTGGAAACACCATATATTTT
>-|TRBV18|TRBJ1-1|-
CASSPTLIEDTEAFF
TGTGCCAGCTCACCCACACTAATCGAGGACACTGAAGCTTTCTTT
>medium-sized|TRBV19|TRBJ2-7|-
CASSSGQQQYF
TGTGCCAGTAGTTCCGGACAGCAGCAGTACTTC
>-|TRBV29-1|TRBJ2-1|TRBD2
CSVGLAADNEQFF
TGCAGCGTTGGACTAGCGGCCGACAATGAGCAGTTCTTC
>few|TRBV30|TRBJ2-5|-
CAWSSVRLWVAANQETQYF
TGTGCCTGGAGTTCTGTCCGGCTCTGGGTAGCGGCAAACCAAGAGACCCAGTACTTC
>-|TRBV30|TRBJ1-4|-
CAWSGATNEKLFF
TGTGCCTGGAGTGGGGCAACTAATGAAAAACTGTTTTTT
>once|TRBV5-5|TRBJ1-1|TRBD1
CASSPRDRTDTEAFF
TGTGCCAGCAGCCCCAGGGACAGAACCGACACTGAAGCTTTCTTT
>many|TRBV12-3/TRBV12-4|TRBJ1-1|-
CASSSTGRTEAFF
TGTGCCAGCAGTTCTACAGGGAGAACTGAAGCTTTCTTT
>few|TRBV6-5|TRBJ1-1|TRBD1
CASSARGGMFTEAFF
TGTGCCAGCAGTGCCAGGGGGGGGATGTTCACTGAAGCTTTCTTT
>-|TRBV29-1|TRBJ2-7|-
CSVGGWGGIYEQYF
TGCAGCGTTGGGGGATGGGGGGGCATCTACGAGCAGTACTTC
>-|TRBV6-6|TRBJ2-7|TRBD1
CASSKGTASYEQYF
TGTGCCAGCAGCAAAGGGACAGCGAGCTACGAGCAGTACTTC
>-|TRBV6-6|TRBJ2-7|-
CASSPQGVRFDEQYF
TGTGCCAGCAGTCCTCAGGGAGTGCGGTTTGACGAGCAGTACTTC
>-|TRBV6-5|TRBJ1-6|-
CASSSPSPLHF
TGTGCCAGCAGCTCCCCTTCACCCCTCCACTTT
>few|TRBV20-1|TRBJ1-4|-
CSAVWEGHEKLFF
TGCAGTGCTGTATGGGAGGGGCACGAAAAACTGTTTTTT
>many|TRBV6-5|TRBJ2-2|-
CASSYSRGGVGTGELFF
TGTGCCAGCAGTTACTCGAGGGGTGGGGTCGGGACCGGGGAGCTGTTTTTT
>medium-sized|TRBV30|TRBJ2-5|TRBD1
CAWSVGTGQETQYF
TGTGCCTGGAGTGTAGGGACAGGGCAAGAGACCCAGTACTTC
>-|TRBV18|TRBJ2-1|TRBD1
CASSLTGRDNEQFF
TGTGCCAGCTCCCTGACAGGGCGAGACAATGAGCAGTTCTTC
>medium-sized|TRBV19|TRBJ2-1|-
CASTFHGDNEQFF
TGTGCCAGTACCTTCCACGGAGACAATGAGCAGTTCTTC
>few|TRBV27|TRBJ2-7|-
CASSLSTGPPSYEQYF
TGTGCCAGCAGTTTATCGACCGGGCCCCCGTCCTACGAGCAGTACTTC
>many|TRBV5-5|TRBJ2-5|-
CASSPQGETQYF
TGTGCCAGCAGTCCCCAGGGAGAGACCCAGTACTTC
>-|TRBV7-2|TRBJ1-3|TRBD1
CASSRTGIGNTIYF
TGTGCCAGCAGCCGGACAGGGATTGGAAACACCATATATTTT
>few|TRBV12-3/TRBV12-4|TRBJ2-3|-
CASSWRDTQYF
TGTGCCAGCAGCTGGAGGGATACGCAGTATTTT
>few|TRBV5-4|TRBJ1-6|-
CASSPMRGSNSPLHF
TGTGCCAGCAGCCCCATGAGGGGATCCAATTCACCCCTCCACTTT
>-|TRBV30|TRBJ1-1|TRBD1
CAWSNLGTGPAEAFF
TGTGCCTGGTCAAACCTCGGGACAGGTCCTGCTGAAGCTTTCTTT
>medium-sized|TRBV29-1|TRBJ1-4|-
CSVVGQLDEKLFF
TGCAGCGTTGTCGGGCAGTTAGATGAAAAACTGTTTTTT
>many|TRBV30|TRBJ2-7|TRBD1
CAWGPGQVALTYEQYF
TGTGCCTGGGGACCGGGACAGGTTGCACTAACCTACGAGCAGTACTTC
>-|TRBV5-6|TRBJ1-5|-
CASSLGVQQGSYSNQPQHF
TGTGCCAGCAGCTTGGGGGTCCAACAGGGCAGTTATAGCAATCAGCCCCAGCATTTT
>-|TRBV6-1|TRBJ2-1|TRBD2
CASSESRWEGEQFF
TGTGCCAGCAGTGAATCCAGATGGGAGGGTGAGCAGTTCTTC
>-|TRBV27|TRBJ1-1|-
CASSNERSEAFF
TGTGCCAGCAGCAACGAACGCTCTGAAGCTTTCTTT
>few|TRBV6-5|TRBJ1-2|-
CASSSLPYGYTF
TGTGCCAGCAGTTCCCTTCCCTATGGCTACACCTTC
>-|TRBV5-4|TRBJ1-5|-
CASSLVDQPQHF
TGTGCCAGCAGCTTAGTGGATCAGCCCCAGCATTTT